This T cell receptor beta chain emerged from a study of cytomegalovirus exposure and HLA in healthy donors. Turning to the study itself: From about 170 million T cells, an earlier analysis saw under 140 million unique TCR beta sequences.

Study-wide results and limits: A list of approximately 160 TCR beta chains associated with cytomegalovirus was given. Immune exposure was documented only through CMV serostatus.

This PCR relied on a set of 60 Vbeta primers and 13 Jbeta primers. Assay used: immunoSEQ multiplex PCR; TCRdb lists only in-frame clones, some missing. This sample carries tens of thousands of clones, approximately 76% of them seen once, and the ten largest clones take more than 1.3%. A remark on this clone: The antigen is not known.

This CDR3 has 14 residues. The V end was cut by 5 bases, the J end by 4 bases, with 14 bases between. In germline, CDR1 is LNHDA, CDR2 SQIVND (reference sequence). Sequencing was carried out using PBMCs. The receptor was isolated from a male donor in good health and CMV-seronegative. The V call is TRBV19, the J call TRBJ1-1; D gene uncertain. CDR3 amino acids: CASSPALGPTEAFF. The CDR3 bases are TGTGCCAGTAGTCCCGCTCTTGGCCCCACTGAAGCTTTCTTT.